This T cell receptor (beta chain) was recovered during a study of blood T cell repertoires in COVID-19 (dated by TCRdb to 2018 to 2020). Some background on the complete study: Samples covering the acute and convalescent phases of COVID-19 were provided by collaborators in the United States, Italy and Spain. The prospective study material was composed of cDNA or gDNA derived from T cells, B-cell-depleted T cells, or PBMCs. The dataset comprised deeply sampled blood TCRbeta repertoires from subjects exposed to, actively infected with, or recovered from COVID-19. A freely available public database, intended as a resource for researchers studying the immune response to SARS-CoV-2, is where the repertoires were released. The samples were drawn from the first 160 participants of the ongoing ImmuneRACE study and from 950 to 1,500 subjects provided by 6 global collaborators. Nearly every sample came with metadata listing a de-identified subject ID, COVID-19 status, age in years and sex. Where HLA class I and class II types were available, the types were taken from metadata supplied by the sample provider, not from assay-based typing. What the work shows at the level of the full study, not this receptor alone: Clinical and demographic metadata were provided uncurated, with the amount varying by source and participant.

This clone was seen ten or more times. Its cognate antigen has yet to be identified. No base quality information exists; no much larger clone differs at one position. The CDR3 measures 15 amino acids from cysteine to phenylalanine. Only CDR3 DNA remains: 45 bases, in frame from the first base. As encoded in the germline V gene, CDR1 is MNHEY while CDR2 is SVGAGI. Between the V and J ends, shortened by 0 bases and 4 bases respectively, the junction contains 10 bases. TCRbeta CDR3 regions were amplified from genomic DNA by means of the immunoSEQ Assay, a bias-controlled multiplex PCR. The published analysis was carried out like this. The number of nucleated cells in each sample was estimated by amplification of reference gene primers within the assay. To quantify the absolute abundance of each unique TCRbeta CDR3 rearrangement, sequence reads were collapsed and filtered. For each sample, productive Simpson clonality was calculated as the square root of Simpson's diversity index over productive rearrangements. TCRdb stores this immuneACCESS table with in-frame sequences only. Part of the clones is absent; in the studies checked, under half of the shortfall reflects unresolved V genes, and no reason is known for the rest. The V and J calls and clone size were taken over from that table, and D and trimming were inferred from the DNA. Recorded for this sample are 100,000 to 150,000 clones; roughly 80% of them occurred a single time. The top ten hold approximately 2% of the sample.

Whole blood was collected in K2EDTA tubes by collaborating institutions according to the institutions' own protocols. Collaborator samples were shipped for TCRbeta analysis as frozen whole blood, isolated PBMCs, or DNA extracted from either sample type. The sequence joins TRBV6-5 to TRBJ1-3, with an unclear D gene assignment. The sample consisted of peripheral blood. This TCR was recovered from a man aged 70 or older with acute or convalescent COVID-19. The DNA reads TGTGCCAGCAGTTACTCGCCTCTATCCGGAAACACCATATATTTT. The translation is CASSYSPLSGNTIYF.